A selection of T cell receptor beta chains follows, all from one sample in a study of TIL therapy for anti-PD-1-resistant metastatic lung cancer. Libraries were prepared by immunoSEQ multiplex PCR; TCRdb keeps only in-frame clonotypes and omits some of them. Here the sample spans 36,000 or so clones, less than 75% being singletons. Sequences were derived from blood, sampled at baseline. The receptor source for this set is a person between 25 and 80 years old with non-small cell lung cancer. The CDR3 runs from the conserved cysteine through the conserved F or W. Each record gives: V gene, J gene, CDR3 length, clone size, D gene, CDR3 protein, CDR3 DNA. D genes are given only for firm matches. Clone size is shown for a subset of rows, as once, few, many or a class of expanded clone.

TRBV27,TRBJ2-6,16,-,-,CASSPQVISGANVLTF,TGTGCCAGCAGTCCCCAAGTTATTTCTGGGGCCAACGTCCTGACTTTC
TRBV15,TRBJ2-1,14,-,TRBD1,CATTGQGSNNEQFF,TGTGCCACCACGGGACAGGGCTCGAACAATGAGCAGTTCTTC
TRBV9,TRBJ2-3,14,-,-,CASSRVEGTDTQYF,TGTGCCAGCAGCCGGGTTGAGGGCACAGATACGCAGTATTTT
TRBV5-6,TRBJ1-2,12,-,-,CASSSGLGGYTF,TGTGCCAGCAGCTCAGGGTTGGGAGGCTACACCTTC
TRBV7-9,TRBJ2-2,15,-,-,CASSSGQTFTGELFF,TGTGCCAGCAGCTCCGGACAGACCTTCACCGGGGAGCTGTTTTTT
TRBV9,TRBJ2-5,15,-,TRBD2,CASSVSGGAEETQYF,TGTGCCAGCAGCGTTAGCGGGGGGGCGGAAGAGACCCAGTACTTC
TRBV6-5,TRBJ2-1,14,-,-,CASSPRQGGGLQFF,TGTGCCAGCAGTCCCAGACAGGGAGGGGGACTGCAGTTCTTC
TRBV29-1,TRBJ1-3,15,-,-,CSVELRGAAGNTIYF,TGCAGCGTTGAACTTCGGGGGGCGGCTGGAAACACCATATATTTT
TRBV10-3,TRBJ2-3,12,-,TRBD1,CAISQGADTQYF,TGTGCCATCAGCCAGGGGGCAGATACGCAGTATTTT
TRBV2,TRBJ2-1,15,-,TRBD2,CASSDGLAGRQEQFF,TGTGCCAGCAGTGACGGGTTAGCGGGGAGACAGGAGCAGTTCTTC
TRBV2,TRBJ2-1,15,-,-,CASSGGDGSYNEQFF,TGTGCCAGCAGCGGCGGGGATGGCTCCTACAATGAGCAGTTCTTC
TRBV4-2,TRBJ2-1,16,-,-,CASSQEWTNPYNEQFF,TGTGCCAGCAGCCAAGAGTGGACAAACCCCTACAATGAGCAGTTCTTC
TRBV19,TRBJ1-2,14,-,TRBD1,CASSRQGAGYGYTF,TGTGCCAGTAGTAGACAGGGGGCTGGCTATGGCTACACCTTC
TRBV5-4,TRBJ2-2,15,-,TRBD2,CASSFGLAGAGELFF,TGTGCCAGCAGCTTTGGGCTAGCGGGAGCCGGGGAGCTGTTTTTT
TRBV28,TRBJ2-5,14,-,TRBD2,CASRKAGTQETQYF,TGTGCCAGCAGAAAAGCGGGGACCCAAGAGACCCAGTACTTC
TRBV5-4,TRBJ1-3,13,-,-,CASTLQGGNTIYF,TGTGCCAGCACCCTTCAGGGGGGAAACACCATATATTTT
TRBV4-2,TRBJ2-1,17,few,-,CASSQAVITGAYNEQFF,TGTGCCAGCAGCCAAGCTGTAATAACCGGGGCCTACAATGAGCAGTTCTTC
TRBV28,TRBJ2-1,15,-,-,CASTYGRYADNEQFF,TGTGCCAGCACCTATGGGCGTTACGCTGACAATGAGCAGTTCTTC
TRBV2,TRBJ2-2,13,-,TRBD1,CAIPGRGTGELFF,TGTGCCATTCCAGGCAGGGGGACCGGGGAGCTGTTTTTT
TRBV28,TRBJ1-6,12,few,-,CASSMYYSPLHF,TGTGCCAGCAGTATGTACTATTCACCCCTCCACTTT
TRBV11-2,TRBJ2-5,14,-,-,CASSFFAPQETQYF,TGTGCCAGCAGCTTTTTCGCCCCTCAAGAGACCCAGTACTTC
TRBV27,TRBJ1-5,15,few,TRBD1,CASSYSSQGHQPQHF,TGTGCCAGCAGTTACTCGTCACAGGGGCATCAGCCCCAGCATTTT
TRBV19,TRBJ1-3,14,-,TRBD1,CASSIRGTGNTIYF,TGTGCCAGTAGTATACGGGGGACAGGTAACACCATATATTTT
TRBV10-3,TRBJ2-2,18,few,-,CAISEGQLPGTNTGELFF,TGTGCCATCAGTGAGGGACAGCTCCCAGGGACGAACACCGGGGAGCTGTTTTTT
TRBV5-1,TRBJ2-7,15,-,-,CASSLGDTGIHEQYF,TGCGCCAGCAGCTTGGGCGATACAGGGATCCACGAGCAGTACTTC
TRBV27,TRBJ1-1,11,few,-,CAAYSGTEAFF,TGTGCCGCCTACTCCGGGACAGAAGCTTTCTTT
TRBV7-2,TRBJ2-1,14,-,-,CASSLLGAPNEQFF,TGTGCCAGCAGCTTACTGGGGGCCCCCAATGAGCAGTTCTTC
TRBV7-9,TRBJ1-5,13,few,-,CASSLDGRAAQHF,TGTGCCAGCAGCTTAGACGGGCGCGCAGCCCAGCATTTT
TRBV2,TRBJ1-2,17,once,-,CASSYNPGKQAAYGYTF,TGTGCCAGCAGTTATAACCCGGGAAAACAGGCGGCATATGGCTACACCTTC
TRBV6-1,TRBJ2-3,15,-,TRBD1,CASSGDRVWSDTQYF,TGTGCCAGCAGTGGGGACAGGGTCTGGTCTGATACGCAGTATTTT
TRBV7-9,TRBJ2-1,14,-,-,CASTPGSSYNEQFF,TGTGCCAGCACCCCTGGGAGCTCCTACAATGAGCAGTTCTTC
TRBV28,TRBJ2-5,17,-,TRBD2,CASSLENSALGGETQYF,TGTGCCAGCAGTTTGGAAAATAGCGCCTTGGGAGGGGAGACCCAGTACTTC
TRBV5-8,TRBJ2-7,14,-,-,CASSLVRGSTEQYF,TGTGCCAGCAGCTTGGTGCGGGGATCGACCGAGCAGTACTTC
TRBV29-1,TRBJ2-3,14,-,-,CSVPRAGSTDTQYF,TGCAGCGTTCCTAGGGCAGGTAGCACAGATACGCAGTATTTT
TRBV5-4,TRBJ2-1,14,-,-,CASSSGRAWDEQFF,TGTGCCAGCAGCTCCGGAAGAGCTTGGGATGAGCAGTTCTTC
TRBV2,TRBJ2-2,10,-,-,CASRGRELFF,TGTGCCAGCAGGGGGAGGGAGCTGTTTTTT
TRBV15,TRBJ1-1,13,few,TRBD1,CATTEGAYTEAFF,TGTGCCACAACCGAGGGGGCCTATACTGAAGCTTTCTTT
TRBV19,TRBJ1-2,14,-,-,CASTPYGVGYGYTF,TGTGCCAGTACCCCATACGGGGTCGGCTATGGCTACACCTTC
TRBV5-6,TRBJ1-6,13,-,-,CASSRTENSPLHF,TGTGCCAGCAGCCGGACAGAGAATTCACCCCTCCACTTT
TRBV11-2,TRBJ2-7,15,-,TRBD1,CASSFSDRGHHEQYF,TGTGCCAGCAGCTTCTCGGACAGGGGGCATCACGAGCAGTACTTC
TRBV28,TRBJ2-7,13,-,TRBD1,CASSIDRGYEQYF,TGTGCCAGCAGCATTGACAGGGGGTATGAGCAGTACTTC
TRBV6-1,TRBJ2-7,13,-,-,CASNWDGVNEQYF,TGTGCCAGCAATTGGGACGGGGTCAACGAGCAGTACTTC
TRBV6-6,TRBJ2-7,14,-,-,CASSYDGGSYEQYF,TGTGCCAGCAGTTACGACGGCGGTAGCTACGAGCAGTACTTC
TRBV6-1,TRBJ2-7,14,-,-,CASSELDSSYEQYF,TGTGCCAGCAGTGAATTGGACAGCTCCTACGAGCAGTACTTC
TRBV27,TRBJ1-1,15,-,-,CASSPWAGGRTEAFF,TGTGCCAGCAGCCCTTGGGCAGGAGGGCGCACTGAAGCTTTCTTT
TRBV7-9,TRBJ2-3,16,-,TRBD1,CASSSNSGQSTDTQYF,TGTGCCAGCAGCTCAAACTCGGGACAGAGCACAGATACGCAGTATTTT
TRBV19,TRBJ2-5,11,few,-,CASSSQETQYF,TGTGCCAGTAGCTCTCAAGAGACCCAGTACTTC
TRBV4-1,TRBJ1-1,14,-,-,CASKPREGGTEAFF,TGCGCCAGCAAGCCAAGAGAGGGAGGTACTGAAGCTTTCTTT